This TCR beta chain was sequenced during a study of T cell clusters in autoimmune cytopenias. Points from the study as a whole: Clustering suggested that physiological T cell clusters were missing in primary autoimmune cytopenia patients. Active autoimmune hepatitis patients had almost three-fold fewer exclusive TRB clusters than healthy donors.

TRB amplification used around 270 ng of peripheral blood genomic DNA. This CDR3 has 14 residues. The germline gives CDR1 SGHTA, CDR2 FQGNSA. In regard to this clonotype: Its antigen is as yet unknown.

TRB rearrangements were amplified by touch-down multiplex PCR with mixed TRB-A/B primers. TCRdb reprocessed the multiplex PCR reads and keeps a single row for each CDR3 protein, giving no DNA. In all, the sample yields roughly 3,800 distinct CDR3 sequences. The sequenced material came from peripheral blood. The V and J genes are TRBV7-2 and TRBJ2-3; TCRdb indicates TRBD2, and absent DNA this call remains unverified. The clonotype originates from a human donor with an autoimmune cytopenia or autoimmune hepatitis (not recorded which). The CDR3 here is CASRWTSGTDTQYF.